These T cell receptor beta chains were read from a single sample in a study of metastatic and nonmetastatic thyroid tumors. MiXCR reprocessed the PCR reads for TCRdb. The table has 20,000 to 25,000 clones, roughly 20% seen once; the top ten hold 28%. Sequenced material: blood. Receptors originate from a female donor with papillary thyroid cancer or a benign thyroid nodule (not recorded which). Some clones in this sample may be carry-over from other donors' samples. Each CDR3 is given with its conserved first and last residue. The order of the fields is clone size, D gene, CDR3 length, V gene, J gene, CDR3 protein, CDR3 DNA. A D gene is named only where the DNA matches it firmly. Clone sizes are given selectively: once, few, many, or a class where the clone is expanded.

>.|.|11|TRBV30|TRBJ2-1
CAWSRREEQFF
TGTGCCTGGAGCCGCCGCGAAGAGCAGTTCTTC
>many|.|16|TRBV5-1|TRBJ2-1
CASSPGLARGGNEQFF
TGCGCCAGCAGCCCGGGCCTAGCTAGGGGCGGGAATGAGCAGTTCTTC
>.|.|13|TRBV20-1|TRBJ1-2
CSARESLENGYTF
TGCAGTGCTAGAGAGAGCCTTGAAAATGGCTACACCTTC
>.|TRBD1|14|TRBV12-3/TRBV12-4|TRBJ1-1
CASRRTGGSTEAFF
TGTGCCAGCAGGCGGACAGGGGGGAGCACTGAAGCTTTCTTT
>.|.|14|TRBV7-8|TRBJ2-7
CASSTAGFTYEQYF
TGTGCCAGCAGCACTGCAGGGTTCACCTACGAGCAGTACTTC
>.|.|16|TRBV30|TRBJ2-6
CAWVTFSAAGANVLTF
TGTGCCTGGGTGACCTTTTCTGCTGCTGGGGCCAACGTCCTGACTTTC
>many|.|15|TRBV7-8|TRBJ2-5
CASSLRGRNQETQYF
TGTGCCAGCAGCTTACGAGGCCGAAACCAAGAGACCCAGTACTTC
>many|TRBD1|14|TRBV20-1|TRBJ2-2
CSAKQGADTGELFF
TGCAGTGCCAAACAGGGGGCCGACACCGGGGAGCTGTTTTTT
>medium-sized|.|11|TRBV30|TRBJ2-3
CAWSGIVAQYF
TGTGCCTGGAGTGGAATCGTTGCGCAGTATTTT
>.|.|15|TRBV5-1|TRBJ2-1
CANSLAEESYNEQSF
TGCGCCAACAGCTTGGCCGAGGAATCCTACAATGAGCAGTCCTTC
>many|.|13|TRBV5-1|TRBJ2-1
CASSLASYNEQFF
TGCGCCAGCAGCTTGGCCAGTTACAATGAGCAGTTCTTC
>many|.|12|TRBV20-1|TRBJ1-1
CSAKLLNTEAFF
TGCAGTGCTAAATTATTGAACACTGAAGCTTTCTTT
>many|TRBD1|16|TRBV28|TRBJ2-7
CASSLPTRQGTYEQYF
TGTGCCAGCAGTCTACCTACGCGACAGGGTACCTACGAGCAGTACTTC
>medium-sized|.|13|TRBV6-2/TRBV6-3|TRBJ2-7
CASSKDNHYEQYF
TGTGCCAGCAGTAAGGATAACCACTACGAGCAGTACTTC
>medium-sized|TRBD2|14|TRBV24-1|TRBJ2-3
CATATSGSSDTQYF
TGTGCCACCGCGACTAGCGGGAGTTCAGATACGCAGTATTTT
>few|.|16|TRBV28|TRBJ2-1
CVSSWLQRARYNEQFF
TGTGTCAGCAGTTGGCTCCAGCGGGCTCGGTACAATGAGCAGTTCTTC
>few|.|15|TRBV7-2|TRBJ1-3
CASSPNTGRGNTIYF
TGTGCCAGCAGCCCGAACACCGGCCGGGGAAACACCATATATTTT
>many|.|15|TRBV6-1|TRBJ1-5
CASTRGDTLYQPQHF
TGTGCCAGCACCAGAGGGGACACCCTTTATCAGCCCCAGCATTTT
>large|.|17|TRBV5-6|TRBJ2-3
CASSSKTAVLGTDTQYF
TGTGCCAGCAGCTCAAAGACGGCAGTCCTTGGCACAGATACGCAGTATTTT
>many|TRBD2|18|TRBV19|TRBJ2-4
CANLKSLAGAVAKNIQYF
TGTGCCAATCTAAAGTCGCTAGCGGGAGCCGTGGCCAAAAACATTCAGTACTTC
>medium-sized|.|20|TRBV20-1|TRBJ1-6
CSARGSVDPLKSSYNSPLHF
TGCAGTGCTAGAGGGTCTGTCGACCCTTTGAAGAGCTCCTATAATTCACCCCTCCACTTT
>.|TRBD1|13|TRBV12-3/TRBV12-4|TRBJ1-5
CASKQGGNQPQHF
TGTGCCAGCAAACAGGGGGGCAATCAGCCCCAGCATTTT
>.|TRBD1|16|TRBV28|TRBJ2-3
CASSPGQGLSSDTQYF
TGTGCCAGCAGTCCCGGACAGGGTTTGTCTTCAGATACGCAGTATTTT
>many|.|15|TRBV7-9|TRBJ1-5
CASSPPGERNQPQHF
TGTGCCAGCAGCCCACCAGGGGAGAGAAATCAGCCCCAGCATTTT
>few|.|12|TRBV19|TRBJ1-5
CASSVGSQPQHF
TGTGCCAGTAGTGTGGGGTCCCAGCCCCAGCATTTT
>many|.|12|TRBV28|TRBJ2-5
CASMSRAETQYF
TGTGCCAGCATGAGCAGGGCGGAGACCCAGTACTTC
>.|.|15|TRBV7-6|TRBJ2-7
CASSLSGVRSYEQYF
TGTGCCAGCAGCTTATCAGGGGTTCGTTCTTACGAGCAGTACTTC
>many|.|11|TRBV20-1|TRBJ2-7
CSAGISYEQYF
TGCAGTGCGGGGATCTCCTACGAGCAGTACTTC
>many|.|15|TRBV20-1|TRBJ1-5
CSARGGGPSNQPQHF
TGCAGTGCTAGAGGAGGGGGGCCGAGCAATCAGCCCCAGCATTTT
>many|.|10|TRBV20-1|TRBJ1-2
CSAQGYGYTF
TGCAGTGCCCAGGGTTATGGCTACACCTTC
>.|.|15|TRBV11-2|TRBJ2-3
CASGLVAVSTDTQYF
TGTGCCAGCGGCTTGGTCGCGGTGAGCACAGATACTCAGTATTTT